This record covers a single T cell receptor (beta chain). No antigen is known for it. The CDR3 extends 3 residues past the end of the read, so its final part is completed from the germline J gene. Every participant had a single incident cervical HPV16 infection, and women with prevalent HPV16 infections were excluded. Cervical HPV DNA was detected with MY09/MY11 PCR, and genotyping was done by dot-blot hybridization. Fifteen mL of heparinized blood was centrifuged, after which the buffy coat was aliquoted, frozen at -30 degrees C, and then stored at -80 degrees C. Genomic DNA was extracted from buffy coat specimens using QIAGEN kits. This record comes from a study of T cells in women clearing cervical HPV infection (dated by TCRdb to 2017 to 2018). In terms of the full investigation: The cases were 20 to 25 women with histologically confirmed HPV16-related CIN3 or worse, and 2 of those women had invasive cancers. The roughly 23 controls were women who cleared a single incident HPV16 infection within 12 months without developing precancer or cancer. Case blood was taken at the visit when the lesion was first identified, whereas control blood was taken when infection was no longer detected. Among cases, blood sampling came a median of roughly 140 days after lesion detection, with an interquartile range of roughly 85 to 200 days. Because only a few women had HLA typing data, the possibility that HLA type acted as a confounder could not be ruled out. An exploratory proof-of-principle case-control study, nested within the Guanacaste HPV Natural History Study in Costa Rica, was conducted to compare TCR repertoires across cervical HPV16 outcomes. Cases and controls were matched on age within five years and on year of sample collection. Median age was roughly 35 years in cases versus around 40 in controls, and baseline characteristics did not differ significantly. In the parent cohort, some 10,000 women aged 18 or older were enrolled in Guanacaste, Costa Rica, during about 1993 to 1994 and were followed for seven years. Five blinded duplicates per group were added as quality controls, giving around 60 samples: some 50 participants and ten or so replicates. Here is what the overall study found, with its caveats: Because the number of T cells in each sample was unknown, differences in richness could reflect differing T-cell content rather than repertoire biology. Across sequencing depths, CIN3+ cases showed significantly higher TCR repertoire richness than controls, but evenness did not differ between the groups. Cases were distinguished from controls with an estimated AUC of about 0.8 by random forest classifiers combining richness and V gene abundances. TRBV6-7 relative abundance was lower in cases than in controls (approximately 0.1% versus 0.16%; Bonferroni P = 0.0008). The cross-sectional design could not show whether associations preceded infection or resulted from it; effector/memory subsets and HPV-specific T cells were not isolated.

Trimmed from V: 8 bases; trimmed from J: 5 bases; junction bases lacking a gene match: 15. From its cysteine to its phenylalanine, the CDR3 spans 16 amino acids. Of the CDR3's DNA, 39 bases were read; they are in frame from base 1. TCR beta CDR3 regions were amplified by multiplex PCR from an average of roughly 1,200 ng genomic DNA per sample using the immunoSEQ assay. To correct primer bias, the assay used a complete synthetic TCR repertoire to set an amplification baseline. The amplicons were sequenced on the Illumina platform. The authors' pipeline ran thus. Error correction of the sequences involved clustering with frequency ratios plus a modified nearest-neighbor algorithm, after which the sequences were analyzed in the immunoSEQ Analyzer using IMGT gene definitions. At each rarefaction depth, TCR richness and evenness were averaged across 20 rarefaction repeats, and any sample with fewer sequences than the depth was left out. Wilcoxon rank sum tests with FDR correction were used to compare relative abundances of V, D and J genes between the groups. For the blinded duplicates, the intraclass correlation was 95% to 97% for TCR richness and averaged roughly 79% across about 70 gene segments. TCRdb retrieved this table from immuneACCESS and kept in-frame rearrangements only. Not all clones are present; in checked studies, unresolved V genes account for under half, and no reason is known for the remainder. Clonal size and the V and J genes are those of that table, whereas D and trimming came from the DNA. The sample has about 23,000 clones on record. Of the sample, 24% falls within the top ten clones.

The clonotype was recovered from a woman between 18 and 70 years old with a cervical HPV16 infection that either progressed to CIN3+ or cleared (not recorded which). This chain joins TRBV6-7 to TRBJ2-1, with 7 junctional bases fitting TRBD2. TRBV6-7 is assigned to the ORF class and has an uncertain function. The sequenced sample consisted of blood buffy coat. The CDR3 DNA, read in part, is TGTGCCAGCCGGCCTTGGGGGGGAAATGGAGACAATGAG. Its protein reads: CASRPWGGNGDNE. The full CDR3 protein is CASRPWGGNGDNEQFF.